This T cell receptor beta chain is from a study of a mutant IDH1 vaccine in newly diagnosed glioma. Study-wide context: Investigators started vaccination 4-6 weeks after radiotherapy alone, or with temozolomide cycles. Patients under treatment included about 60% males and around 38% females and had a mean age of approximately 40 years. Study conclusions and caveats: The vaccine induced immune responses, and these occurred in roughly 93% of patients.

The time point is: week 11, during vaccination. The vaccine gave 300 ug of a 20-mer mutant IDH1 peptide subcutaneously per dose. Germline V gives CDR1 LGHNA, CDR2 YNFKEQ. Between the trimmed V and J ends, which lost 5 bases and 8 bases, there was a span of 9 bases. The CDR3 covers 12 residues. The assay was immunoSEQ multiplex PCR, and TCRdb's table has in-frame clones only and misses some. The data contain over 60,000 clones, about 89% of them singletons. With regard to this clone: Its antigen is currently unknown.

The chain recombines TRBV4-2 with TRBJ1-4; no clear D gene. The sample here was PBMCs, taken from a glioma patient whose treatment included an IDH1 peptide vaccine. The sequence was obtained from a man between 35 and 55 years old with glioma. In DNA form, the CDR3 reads TGTGCCAGCAGCGCGGTCGGGGAAAAACTGTTTTTT. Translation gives CASSAVGEKLFF.